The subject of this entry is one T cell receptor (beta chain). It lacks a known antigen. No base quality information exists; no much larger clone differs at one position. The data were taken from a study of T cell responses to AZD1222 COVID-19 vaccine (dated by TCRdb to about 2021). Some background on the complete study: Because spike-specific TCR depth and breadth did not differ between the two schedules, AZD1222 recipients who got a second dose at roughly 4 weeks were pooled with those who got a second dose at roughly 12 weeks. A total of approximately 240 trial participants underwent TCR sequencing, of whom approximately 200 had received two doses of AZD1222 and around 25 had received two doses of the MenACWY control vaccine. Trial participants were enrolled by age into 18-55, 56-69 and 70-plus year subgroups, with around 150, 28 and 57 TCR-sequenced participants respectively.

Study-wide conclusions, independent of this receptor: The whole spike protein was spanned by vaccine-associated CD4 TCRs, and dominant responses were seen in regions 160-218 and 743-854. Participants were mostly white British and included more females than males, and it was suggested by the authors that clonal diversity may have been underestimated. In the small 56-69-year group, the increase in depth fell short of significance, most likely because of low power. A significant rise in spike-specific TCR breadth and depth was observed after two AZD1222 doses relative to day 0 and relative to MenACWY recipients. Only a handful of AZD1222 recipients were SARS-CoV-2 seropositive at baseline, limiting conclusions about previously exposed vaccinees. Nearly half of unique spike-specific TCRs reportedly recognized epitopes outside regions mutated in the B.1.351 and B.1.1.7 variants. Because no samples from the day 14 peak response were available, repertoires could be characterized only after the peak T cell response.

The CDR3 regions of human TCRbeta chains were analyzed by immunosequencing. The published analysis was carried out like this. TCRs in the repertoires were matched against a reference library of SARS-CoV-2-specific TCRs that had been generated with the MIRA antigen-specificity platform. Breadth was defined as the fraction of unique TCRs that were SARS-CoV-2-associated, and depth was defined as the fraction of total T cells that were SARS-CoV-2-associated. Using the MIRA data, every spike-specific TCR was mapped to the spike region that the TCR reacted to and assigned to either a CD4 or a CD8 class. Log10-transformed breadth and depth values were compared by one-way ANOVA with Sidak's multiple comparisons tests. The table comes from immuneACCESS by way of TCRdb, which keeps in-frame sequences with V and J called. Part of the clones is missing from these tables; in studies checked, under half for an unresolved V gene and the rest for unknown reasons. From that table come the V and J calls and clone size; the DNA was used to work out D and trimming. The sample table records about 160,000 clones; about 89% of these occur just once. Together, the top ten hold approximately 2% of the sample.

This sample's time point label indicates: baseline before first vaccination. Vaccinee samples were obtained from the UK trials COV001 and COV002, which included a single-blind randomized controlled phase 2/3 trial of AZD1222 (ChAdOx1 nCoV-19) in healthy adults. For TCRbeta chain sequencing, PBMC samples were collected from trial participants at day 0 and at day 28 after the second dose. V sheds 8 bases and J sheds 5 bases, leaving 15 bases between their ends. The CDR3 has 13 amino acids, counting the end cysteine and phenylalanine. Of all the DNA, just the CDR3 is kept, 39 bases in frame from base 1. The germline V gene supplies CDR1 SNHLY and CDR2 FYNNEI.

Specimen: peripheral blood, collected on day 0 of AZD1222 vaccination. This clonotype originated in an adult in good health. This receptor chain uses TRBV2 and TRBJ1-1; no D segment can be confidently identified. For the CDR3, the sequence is CASPRRGATEAFF. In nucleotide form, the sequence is TGTGCCAGCCCCAGGCGGGGTGCAACTGAAGCTTTCTTT.